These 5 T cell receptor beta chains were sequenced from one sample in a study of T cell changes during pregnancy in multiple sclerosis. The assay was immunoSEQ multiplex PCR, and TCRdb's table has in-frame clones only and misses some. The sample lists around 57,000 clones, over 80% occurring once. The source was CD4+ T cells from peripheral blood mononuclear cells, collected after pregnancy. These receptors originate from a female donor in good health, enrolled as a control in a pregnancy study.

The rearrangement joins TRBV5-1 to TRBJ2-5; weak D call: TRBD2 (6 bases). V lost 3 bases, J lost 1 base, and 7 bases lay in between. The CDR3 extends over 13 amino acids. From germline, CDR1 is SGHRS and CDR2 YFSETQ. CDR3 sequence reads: CASSWRGQETQYF. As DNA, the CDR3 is TGCGCCAGCAGCTGGAGGGGCCAAGAGACCCAGTACTTC.

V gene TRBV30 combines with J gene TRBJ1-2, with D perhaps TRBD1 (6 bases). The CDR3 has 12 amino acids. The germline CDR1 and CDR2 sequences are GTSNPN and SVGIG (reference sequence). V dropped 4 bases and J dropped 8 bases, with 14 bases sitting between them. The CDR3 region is CAWNREGGGYTF. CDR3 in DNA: TGTGCCTGGAACAGGGAGGGTGGCGGCTACACCTTC.

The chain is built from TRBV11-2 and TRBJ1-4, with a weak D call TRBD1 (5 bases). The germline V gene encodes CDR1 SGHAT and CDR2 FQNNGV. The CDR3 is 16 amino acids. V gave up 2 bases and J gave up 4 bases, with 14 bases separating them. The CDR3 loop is CASSLSPSGFNEKLFF. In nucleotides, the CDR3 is TGTGCCAGCAGCTTATCCCCATCAGGGTTTAATGAAAAACTGTTTTTT. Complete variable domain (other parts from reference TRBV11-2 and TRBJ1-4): EAGVAQSPRYKIIEKRQSVAFWCNPISGHATLYWYQQILGQGPKLLIQFQNNGVVDDSQLPKDRFSAERLKGVDSTLKIQPAKLEDSAVYLCASSLSPSGFNEKLFFGSGTQLSVL.

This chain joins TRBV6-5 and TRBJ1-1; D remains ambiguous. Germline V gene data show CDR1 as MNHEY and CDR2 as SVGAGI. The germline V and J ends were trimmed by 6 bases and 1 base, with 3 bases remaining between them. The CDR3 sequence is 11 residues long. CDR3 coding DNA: TGTGCCAGCAGACAGAACACTGAAGCTTTCTTT. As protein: CASRQNTEAFF.

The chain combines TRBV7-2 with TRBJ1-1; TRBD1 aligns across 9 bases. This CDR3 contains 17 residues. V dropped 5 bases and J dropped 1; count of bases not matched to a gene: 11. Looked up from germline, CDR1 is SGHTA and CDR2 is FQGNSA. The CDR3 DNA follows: TGTGCCAGCAGCACCCAGGTGCTGGGACAGGGGAACACTGAAGCTTTCTTT. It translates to CASSTQVLGQGNTEAFF. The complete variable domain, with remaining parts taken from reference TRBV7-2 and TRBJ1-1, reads GAGVSQSPSNKVTEKGKDVELRCDPISGHTALYWYRQSLGQGLEFLIYFQGNSAPDKSGLPSDRFSAERTGGSVSTLTIQRTQQEDSAVYLCASSTQVLGQGNTEAFFGQGTRLTVV.